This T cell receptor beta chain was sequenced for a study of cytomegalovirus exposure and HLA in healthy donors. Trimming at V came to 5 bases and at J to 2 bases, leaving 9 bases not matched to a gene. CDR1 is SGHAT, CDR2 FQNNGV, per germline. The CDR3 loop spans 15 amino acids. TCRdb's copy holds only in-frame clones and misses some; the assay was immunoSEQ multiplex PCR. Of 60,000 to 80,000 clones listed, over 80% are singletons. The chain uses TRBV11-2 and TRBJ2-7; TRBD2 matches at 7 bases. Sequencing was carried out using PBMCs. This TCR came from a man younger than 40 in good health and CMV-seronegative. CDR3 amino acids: CASSPTTSRAYEQYV. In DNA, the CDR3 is TGTGCCAGCAGCCCTACGACTAGCCGAGCCTACGAGCAGTACGTC.